The following is a T cell receptor (beta chain) sequence with its context. Its antigen is as yet unknown. The source of the sample is a study of T cell repertoires in cytomegalovirus infection. About the research overall: The study used recently identified HLA-C-restricted and well-studied HLA-B-restricted CMV epitopes. CMV infection and matching HLA type were both indicated by public TCR beta signatures.

Findings and caveats of the study: What dominated the ex vivo response were HLA-C-restricted CMV-specific TCR beta clonotypes. Carriage of CMV together with the relevant HLA was identifiable through cumulative public TCR beta family frequency.

The CDR3 has 16 residues. With 5 bases clipped from V and 5 bases from J, the junction kept 13 bases outside the gene matches. Per the germline V gene, CDR1 is MNHEY and CDR2 is SMNVEV (reference sequence). TCRdb reprocessed the reads via MiXCR and lists one record per CDR3 protein. This sample yields some 920,000 distinct CDR3 sequences, of which roughly 30% are seen a single time; under 15% belongs to the top ten. This chain uses TRBV27 with TRBJ1-1, with 8 nucleotides matching TRBD1. This material consisted of cultured CD8+ T cells from PBMCs, taken from culture after CMV antigen stimulation. The receptor was isolated from a human donor in good health (CMV status not recorded). Some clones in this sample may be carry-over from other donors' samples. The CDR3 loop is CASSPLDRVGDTEAFF. In nucleotides, the CDR3 is TGTGCCAGCAGTCCATTGGACAGGGTGGGGGATACTGAAGCTTTCTTT.